There are a few counts of the clone carrying this T cell receptor (beta chain). This specimen includes other DNA sequences encoding the same CDR3. Germline V gene lookup returns CDR1 SGHDT and CDR2 YYEEEE. Trimming removed 2 bases from V and 4 bases from J; junction bases left unmatched: 7. This CDR3 is 15 amino acids long. The entry originates in a study of blood T cell repertoires in COVID-19. Study at large: Whether acute or convalescent, the COVID-19 samples came from the United States, Italy and Spain.

Generated by immunoSEQ multiplex PCR, the TCRdb table keeps only in-frame clones and is missing some. The repertoire includes tens of thousands of clones, roughly 84% of them detected once, and under 15% sits in the top ten. What was sequenced was peripheral blood. This TCR derives from a woman aged 70-85 years in a cohort sampled during active COVID-19. The J gene is TRBJ2-7, the V gene TRBV5-6; 9 nucleotides align to TRBD1. The CDR3 DNA reads as TGTGCCAGCAGCTTAGGGGACAGGGTCTCTTACGAGCAGTACTTC. This gives the protein CASSLGDRVSYEQYF.